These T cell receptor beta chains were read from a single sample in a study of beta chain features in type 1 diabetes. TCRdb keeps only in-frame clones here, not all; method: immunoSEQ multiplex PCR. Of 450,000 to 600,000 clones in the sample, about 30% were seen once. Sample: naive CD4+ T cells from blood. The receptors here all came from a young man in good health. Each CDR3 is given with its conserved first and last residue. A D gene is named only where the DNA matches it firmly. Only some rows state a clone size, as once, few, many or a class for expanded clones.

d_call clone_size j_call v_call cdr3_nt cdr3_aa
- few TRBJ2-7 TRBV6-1 TGTGCCAGCAGTGAAGCGTCGTATTACGAGCAGTACTTC CASSEASYYEQYF
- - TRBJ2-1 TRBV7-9 TGTGCCAGCAGCTTAGCTCGGGAATATCGCAATGAGCAGTTCTTC CASSLAREYRNEQFF
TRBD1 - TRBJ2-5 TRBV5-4 TGTGCCAGCAGCCCCCGACAGGGGGGCCTCAAATCAGTAGAGACCCAGTACTTC CASSPRQGGLKSVETQYF
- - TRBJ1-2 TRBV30 TGTGCCTGGATTAAGTCGGGGCGGTACACCTTC CAWIKSGRYTF
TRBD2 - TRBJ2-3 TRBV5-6 TGTGCCAGCAGCCCTTGGACTAGCGGGAAAACAGATACGCAGTATTTT CASSPWTSGKTDTQYF
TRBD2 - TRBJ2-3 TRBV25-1 TGTGCCAGCAGTAAGTGGGGACTAGCGGGAAACACAGATACGCAGTATTTT CASSKWGLAGNTDTQYF
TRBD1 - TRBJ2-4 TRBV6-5 TGTGCCAGCAGACCACCGGGACAGCAAAACATTCAGTACTTC CASRPPGQQNIQYF
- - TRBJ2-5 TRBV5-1 TGCGCCAGCAGCCGGGACTCCGTCAGGGAGACCCAGTACTTC CASSRDSVRETQYF
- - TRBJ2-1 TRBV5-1 TGCGCCAGCAGCTTGGCCCCGTCTTCAGGCAATGAGCAGTTCTTC CASSLAPSSGNEQFF
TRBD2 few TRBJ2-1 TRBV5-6 TGTGCCAGCAGCACACCCCCGGGTAGCGGGAAGTACAATGAGCAGTTCTTC CASSTPPGSGKYNEQFF
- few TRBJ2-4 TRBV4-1 TGCGCCAGCAGCCAAGGAAGGAGTAGAAGTGTGACAAACATTCAGTACTTC CASSQGRSRSVTNIQYF
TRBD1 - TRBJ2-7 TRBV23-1 TGCGCCAGCAGTCAATCTGTACAGGGGGCTCCCTACGAGCAGTACTTC CASSQSVQGAPYEQYF
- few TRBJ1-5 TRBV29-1 TGCAGCGTTGAACTGGGACCCAATCAGCCCCAGCATTTT CSVELGPNQPQHF
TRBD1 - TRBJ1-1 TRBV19 TGTGCCAGTAGCAAGGTTACAGGGGGAACTGAAGCTTTCTTT CASSKVTGGTEAFF
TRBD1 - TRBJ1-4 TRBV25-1 TGTGCCAGCACCGCGGGACAGGGGCGAAATGAAAAACTGTTTTTT CASTAGQGRNEKLFF
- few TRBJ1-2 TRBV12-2 TGTGCAAGTCGCACCGGACAGGGAGACTATGGCTACACCTTC CASRTGQGDYGYTF
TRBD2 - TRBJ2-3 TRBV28 TGTGCCAGCATTCCAATAGCGGGAGCACGCACAGATACGCAGTATTTT CASIPIAGARTDTQYF
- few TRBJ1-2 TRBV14 TGTGCCAGCAGCCCCGGGACACGTGGCTATGGCTACACCTTC CASSPGTRGYGYTF
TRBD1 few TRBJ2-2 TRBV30 TGTGCCTGGAAGGGACAGGGGAGGCCCGGGGAGCTGTTTTTT CAWKGQGRPGELFF
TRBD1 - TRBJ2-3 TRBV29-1 TGCAGCGTTGAAGATCCACAGGGGACAGATACGCAGTATTTT CSVEDPQGTDTQYF
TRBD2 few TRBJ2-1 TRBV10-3 TGTGCCATCAGTGAACCTAGCGGGGCCTACAATGAGCAGTTCTTC CAISEPSGAYNEQFF
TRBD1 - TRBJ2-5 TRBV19 TGTGCCAGTAGTACAGGGACAGGCGCCCGGGAGACCCAGTACTTC CASSTGTGARETQYF
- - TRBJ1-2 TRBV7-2 TGTGCCAGCAGCGCGGGGGGAAACTATGGCTACACCTTC CASSAGGNYGYTF
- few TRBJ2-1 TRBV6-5 TGTGCCAGCAAATTGCGGCGGCGGGACGACAATGAGCAGTTCTTC CASKLRRRDDNEQFF
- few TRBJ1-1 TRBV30 TGTGCCTGGAGTGTAGACGTGAACACTGAAGCTTTCTTT CAWSVDVNTEAFF